This TCR beta chain was profiled in a study of cytomegalovirus exposure and HLA in healthy donors. Study results and caveats: With further analysis later on, most CMV-associated TCR beta chains appeared HLA-restricted. Later analysis identified a missense DCLRE1C variant that was linked to TCR beta V- and J-gene trimming.

The germline CDR1 and CDR2 sequences are MNHNS and SASEGT. This CDR3 is 14 amino acids long. Unmatched junction bases numbered 6, after V lost 7 bases and J lost 6 bases. Use of 60 Vbeta and 13 Jbeta primers characterized the PCR. Study processing details: Around 11 million shared chains were among the roughly 80 million unique TCR beta chains that a later analysis counted. Method: immunoSEQ multiplex PCR; TCRdb's copy keeps in-frame clones and lacks some. V, J and clone size are taken as reported in that table, and D and trimming were inferred from the DNA itself. This table has roughly 110,000 clones, roughly 68% appearing once. Concerning this clone: Its antigen remains unknown.

The chain links TRBV6-1 to TRBJ1-5; the match to TRBD1 covers 10 bases. Input material: PBMCs. The source is a woman in her 30s in good health and CMV-seronegative. The CDR3 nucleotides read TGTGCCAGCATGGGACAGGGGAGGGTTCAGCCCCAGCATTTT. Translated: CASMGQGRVQPQHF.